The present T cell receptor beta chain was sequenced within a study of T cell repertoires in aging, cancer and after chemotherapy. Whole-study context: Healthy donor repertoires were recorded over several months to years and showed clear clonal overlap.

Peripheral blood genomic DNA, not sorted cells or RNA, was the template. There are 15 residues in the CDR3. The junction had 6 bases not matched to a gene; V was cut back by 4 bases and J by 2 bases. Per the germline V gene, CDR1 is PRHDT and CDR2 is FYEKMQ (reference sequence). A mixed TRB-A/B primer pool amplified rearranged TRB by multiplex touch-down PCR. TCRdb recomputed calls from the multiplex PCR reads with MiXCR, one row per CDR3 protein. The table has about 10,000 distinct CDR3 sequences, roughly 40% seen once. This TCR derives from a human donor in good health. The sequencing sample was made of blood. V gene TRBV13 combines with J gene TRBJ2-3; TRBD2 matches at 7 bases. CDR3 DNA: TGTGCCAGCAGCTCGGGGACTATTACCACAGATACGCAGTATTTT. This sequence encodes CASSSGTITTDTQYF.